The rows below give T cell receptor beta chains drawn from one sample of a study of T cell repertoires in cytomegalovirus infection. For these TCRs, the target antigens are not known. TCRdb redid the calling of the reads with MiXCR, one entry per CDR3 protein. Of 300,000 to 400,000 distinct CDR3 sequences in the sample, roughly 28% were seen once. The sequences come from cultured PBMCs, collected from culture after CMV antigen stimulation. The receptors stem from a human donor in good health (CMV status not recorded). Some clones in this sample may be carry-over from other donors' samples. CDR3s include the opening cysteine and the closing phenylalanine or tryptophan. Each record gives: CDR3 protein, CDR3 DNA, J gene, clone size, D gene, V gene. The D gene is left open where the match is weak. Clone size appears in some rows only: once, few, many, or a class for an expanded clone.

CASSLEGRGNEKLFF | TGTGCCAGCAGCTTAGAGGGCAGGGGAAATGAAAAACTGTTTTTT | TRBJ1-4 | few | - | TRBV7-2
CASRAGTGYYNEQFF | TGTGCCAGCAGGGCCGGGACAGGGTATTACAATGAGCAGTTCTTC | TRBJ2-1 | - | TRBD1 | TRBV6-1
CASSLAGKSTEAFF | TGTGCCAGCAGCTTAGCGGGGAAGAGCACTGAAGCTTTCTTT | TRBJ1-1 | many | - | TRBV7-8
CSASSSGHQPQHF | TGCAGTGCTAGTTCCAGCGGGCATCAGCCCCAGCATTTT | TRBJ1-5 | few | - | TRBV20-1
CASSYLSGANVLTF | TGTGCCAGCAGTTACTTGTCTGGGGCCAACGTCCTGACTTTC | TRBJ2-6 | - | - | TRBV6-5
CASSPRWDEQFF | TGTGCCAGCAGCCCCCGATGGGATGAGCAGTTCTTC | TRBJ2-1 | few | - | TRBV9
CASTQGPGVWPQHF | TGTGCCAGCACCCAGGGACCAGGAGTATGGCCCCAGCATTTT | TRBJ1-5 | - | - | TRBV7-2
CASSESGDSPLHF | TGCGCCAGCAGTGAGTCAGGGGATTCACCCCTCCACTTT | TRBJ1-6 | - | - | TRBV10-2
CASSLGQGDQQYF | TGTGCCAGCAGTTTGGGACAGGGCGATCAGCAGTACTTC | TRBJ2-7 | - | TRBD1 | TRBV12-3/TRBV12-4
CASSHLRDRVQETQYF | TGTGCCAGCAGCCATCTCCGGGACAGAGTTCAAGAGACCCAGTACTTC | TRBJ2-5 | - | TRBD1 | TRBV7-3
CASSFGQGFGTEAFF | TGTGCCAGCAGCTTCGGACAGGGATTTGGCACTGAAGCTTTCTTT | TRBJ1-1 | - | TRBD1 | TRBV7-8
CASSLDPEPLGYTF | TGTGCCAGCAGCTTAGATCCAGAACCCCTAGGCTACACCTTC | TRBJ1-2 | many | - | TRBV7-2
CAIRGGTGEQFF | TGTGCCATAAGGGGGGGGACCGGCGAGCAGTTCTTC | TRBJ2-1 | few | - | TRBV19
CASMQSDQETQYF | TGTGCCAGCATGCAGAGCGACCAAGAGACCCAGTACTTC | TRBJ2-5 | - | - | TRBV28
CSARDGSRGRRETQYF | TGCAGTGCTAGAGATGGAAGCAGGGGAAGACGAGAGACCCAGTACTTC | TRBJ2-5 | - | - | TRBV20-1
CAWRPSGANVLTF | TGTGCCTGGAGGCCCTCTGGGGCCAACGTCCTGACTTTC | TRBJ2-6 | once | - | TRBV30
CSARQGLNTEAFF | TGCAGCGCCCGACAGGGGCTGAACACTGAAGCTTTCTTT | TRBJ1-1 | - | TRBD1 | TRBV29-1
CASSLNPGPHEQYF | TGTGCCAGCAGCTTAAACCCCGGGCCCCACGAGCAGTACTTC | TRBJ2-7 | - | - | TRBV7-3
CASSVDRGFDYGYTF | TGTGCCAGCAGCGTAGACAGGGGGTTTGACTATGGCTACACCTTC | TRBJ1-2 | - | TRBD1 | TRBV7-3
CASRLGYEQYF | TGTGCCAGCAGGCTAGGGTACGAGCAGTACTTC | TRBJ2-7 | few | - | TRBV27
CASSENRASPLHF | TGTGCCAGCAGCGAAAACAGGGCTTCACCCCTCCACTTT | TRBJ1-6 | few | - | TRBV11-3
CASTGTGVNTGELFF | TGTGCCAGCACCGGGACAGGAGTGAACACCGGGGAGCTGTTTTTT | TRBJ2-2 | few | TRBD1 | TRBV6-8
CASTWTGTNTGELFF | TGTGCCAGCACTTGGACAGGGACGAACACCGGGGAGCTGTTTTTT | TRBJ2-2 | - | TRBD1 | TRBV2
CASSLTPGQQNNEQFF | TGTGCCAGCAGCTTGACTCCGGGACAGCAAAACAATGAGCAGTTCTTC | TRBJ2-1 | - | TRBD1 | TRBV7-2
CASSPRDRRTDTQYF | TGTGCCAGCAGCCCACGGGACAGGCGAACAGATACGCAGTATTTT | TRBJ2-3 | - | TRBD1 | TRBV11-2
CASSLKAGGPGELFF | TGTGCCAGCAGCTTAAAAGCGGGGGGGCCCGGGGAGCTGTTTTTT | TRBJ2-2 | few | TRBD2 | TRBV7-2
CASSLRGASTGELFF | TGTGCCAGCAGTTTGAGGGGGGCGAGCACCGGGGAGCTGTTTTTT | TRBJ2-2 | - | - | TRBV28
CASSLDHNSYEQYF | TGTGCCAGCAGCTTAGACCACAACTCCTACGAGCAGTACTTC | TRBJ2-7 | few | - | TRBV7-2
CASSFGTSGENTQYF | TGTGCCAGCAGCTTCGGGACTAGCGGGGAAAATACGCAGTATTTT | TRBJ2-3 | few | TRBD2 | TRBV5-4
CASSPAQGNSPLHF | TGTGCCAGCAGCCCGGCACAGGGTAATTCACCCCTCCACTTT | TRBJ1-6 | many | - | TRBV7-2
CAISRGTNNSPLHF | TGTGCCATCAGCCGGGGAACCAATAATTCACCCCTCCACTTT | TRBJ1-6 | few | - | TRBV6-6
CASSWLAGGPDTQYF | TGTGCCAGCAGTTGGTTAGCGGGGGGCCCGGATACGCAGTATTTT | TRBJ2-3 | few | TRBD2 | TRBV2
CASSGGFSNQPQHF | TGTGCCAGTAGTGGAGGGTTTAGCAATCAGCCCCAGCATTTT | TRBJ1-5 | many | - | TRBV19
CAISRDLGSYNEQFF | TGTGCCATCAGCCGGGACTTAGGCTCCTACAATGAGCAGTTCTTC | TRBJ2-1 | - | - | TRBV10-3
CSARDLDQGYNEQFF | TGCAGTGCTAGAGATTTAGATCAGGGCTACAATGAGCAGTTCTTC | TRBJ2-1 | many | - | TRBV20-1
CASSSGTDATNEKLFF | TGTGCCAGCAGTTCCGGGACAGATGCAACTAATGAAAAACTGTTTTTT | TRBJ1-4 | - | TRBD1 | TRBV6-5
CASSPPLGLVNTEAFF | TGTGCCAGCAGCCCCCCCCTGGGGTTAGTGAACACTGAAGCTTTCTTT | TRBJ1-1 | - | - | TRBV14
CASSLDQGAFF | TGTGCCAGCAGTTTAGACCAAGGAGCTTTCTTT | TRBJ1-1 | few | - | TRBV12-3/TRBV12-4
CASTNRLTGRAYNEQFF | TGTGCCAGCACCAACCGTCTGACAGGGCGTGCCTACAATGAGCAGTTCTTC | TRBJ2-1 | few | TRBD1 | TRBV27
CASSRFFTQGSIRQQYF | TGTGCCAGCAGCAGGTTTTTTACACAGGGCTCGATCCGCCAGCAGTACTTC | TRBJ2-7 | many | - | TRBV13
CASSPRDPTGETQYF | TGTGCCAGCAGCCCACGGGACCCCACAGGGGAGACCCAGTACTTC | TRBJ2-5 | - | - | TRBV11-2
CASSLEGLRSDQPQHF | TGTGCCAGCAGCTTAGAGGGACTCCGGAGCGATCAGCCCCAGCATTTT | TRBJ1-5 | many | - | TRBV7-2
CASSDRENTEAFF | TGTGCCAGCAGTGACAGGGAGAACACTGAAGCTTTCTTT | TRBJ1-1 | few | - | TRBV6-4
CSARLGAYEQYF | TGCAGTGCTAGGCTAGGAGCCTACGAGCAGTACTTC | TRBJ2-7 | - | - | TRBV20-1
CAISELAGGGYNEQFF | TGTGCCATCAGTGAACTCGCGGGAGGAGGATACAATGAGCAGTTCTTC | TRBJ2-1 | - | TRBD2 | TRBV10-3
CASSLQLGENEQFF | TGTGCCAGCAGCTTGCAGTTAGGTGAGAATGAGCAGTTCTTC | TRBJ2-1 | - | - | TRBV5-6
CASIVRGREGPDTQYF | TGTGCCAGCATCGTTAGGGGCAGGGAAGGCCCAGATACGCAGTATTTT | TRBJ2-3 | few | - | TRBV6-6
CASSIRGQGYTDTQYF | TGTGCCAGTAGTATACGTGGACAGGGGTACACAGATACGCAGTATTTT | TRBJ2-3 | - | TRBD1 | TRBV19
CASSFVVGNTIYF | TGTGCCAGCAGCTTCGTAGTGGGAAACACCATATATTTT | TRBJ1-3 | few | - | TRBV7-9
CASSIDRRTDQPQHF | TGTGCCAGTAGTATCGACAGGAGGACAGATCAGCCCCAGCATTTT | TRBJ1-5 | few | - | TRBV19
CASSQTGYTEAFF | TGTGCCAGCAGTCAGACAGGCTACACTGAAGCTTTCTTT | TRBJ1-1 | - | - | TRBV12-3/TRBV12-4
CASSLAVEGKTQYF | TGTGCCAGCAGCTTAGCGGTAGAGGGGAAGACCCAGTACTTC | TRBJ2-5 | - | - | TRBV11-1
CSALPAGLPNYGYTF | TGCAGTGCTCTCCCTGCGGGCCTACCTAACTATGGCTACACCTTC | TRBJ1-2 | - | - | TRBV20-1
CASSASGGPYEQYF | TGTGCCAGCTCAGCTAGCGGGGGGCCCTACGAGCAGTACTTC | TRBJ2-7 | - | TRBD2 | TRBV18
CASSLAIGQPQHF | TGTGCCAGCAGCTTAGCAATAGGTCAGCCCCAGCATTTT | TRBJ1-5 | - | - | TRBV7-2
CATSDLNGGSYNEQFF | TGTGCCACCAGTGATTTAAACGGGGGGTCCTACAATGAGCAGTTCTTC | TRBJ2-1 | - | TRBD2 | TRBV24-1
CASQTGDSNQPQHF | TGTGCCAGCCAGACAGGAGATAGCAATCAGCCCCAGCATTTT | TRBJ1-5 | - | - | TRBV2
CASSLSAGLQETQYF | TGTGCCAGCAGCTTATCAGCCGGGCTTCAAGAGACCCAGTACTTC | TRBJ2-5 | few | - | TRBV7-9